This is a list of T cell receptor beta chains from one sample in a study of T cell responses to AZD1222 COVID-19 vaccine. Repertoires were generated with immunoSEQ multiplex PCR, while TCRdb's copy carries only in-frame clones and drops some. The sample gives about 130,000 clones, about nine tenths of which show up once; 6.9% is in the top ten. The sample in question was peripheral blood, obtained on day 0 of AZD1222 vaccination. All receptors come from an adult in good health. The CDR3 runs from the conserved cysteine through the conserved F or W. The D gene is left open where the match is weak. A row's size may be missing; if present it is once, few, many or a size class.

. TRBJ1-3 . 18 TRBV4-3 TGCGCCAGCAGCCACTTGGCGATAACAGGCCTCTCTGGAAACACCATATATTTT CASSHLAITGLSGNTIYF
. TRBJ1-2 . 12 TRBV28 TGTGCCAGCAAGGCAGGGGTGAGTGGCTACACCTTC CASKAGVSGYTF
. TRBJ2-3 . 13 TRBV28 TGTGCCAGCAGTTTACTCCAGGGTCAGACGCAGTATTTT CASSLLQGQTQYF
. TRBJ2-3 . 13 TRBV19 TGTGCCAGTAGTTCCGGGGGCACAGATACGCAGTATTTT CASSSGGTDTQYF
. TRBJ1-6 . 11 TRBV23-1 TGCGCCGGTCCCTTGTGTACACCCCTCCACTTT CAGPLCTPLHF
. TRBJ1-5 TRBD1 15 TRBV19 TGTGCCAGTAGTGGCCCCCGACAGGGAAATCAGCCCCAGCATTTT CASSGPRQGNQPQHF
. TRBJ1-2 . 16 TRBV6-2/TRBV6-3 TGTGCCAGCAGTTACTCGAACACCATCCAAAACTATGGCTACACCTTC CASSYSNTIQNYGYTF
. TRBJ1-5 . 14 TRBV27 TGTGCCAGCAGAACCCAATTAGGCAATCAGCCCCAGCATTTT CASRTQLGNQPQHF
few TRBJ1-6 . 14 TRBV25-1 TGTGCCAGCAGCCGGGACATGGAGTTTTCACCCCTCCACTTT CASSRDMEFSPLHF
. TRBJ1-1 TRBD1 15 TRBV5-1 TGCGCCAGCAGCGAGCGGACAGGGATCTTCTCTGAAGCTTTCTTT CASSERTGIFSEAFF
. TRBJ1-4 . 15 TRBV11-2 TGTGCCAGCAGCTTAGTGGGGGGTGCTAATGAAAAACTGTTTTTT CASSLVGGANEKLFF
once TRBJ2-7 TRBD2 16 TRBV6-2/TRBV6-3 TGTGCCAGCAGTTACACCGGGACTAGCGGCTCCTACGAGCAGTACTTC CASSYTGTSGSYEQYF
. TRBJ2-5 . 13 TRBV15 TGTGCCACCAGCTCCTTTGGTGGGGAGACCCAGTACTTC CATSSFGGETQYF
. TRBJ1-2 . 15 TRBV6-6 TGTGCCAGCAGTTGGCCCATAGGGGGGAAGGATGGCTACACCTTC CASSWPIGGKDGYTF